Following are 7 T cell receptor beta chains from one sample sequenced in a study of T cells expressing NK-cell markers. TCRdb reprocessed the 5' RACE reads and keeps a single row for each CDR3 protein, giving no DNA. The sample table includes a few hundred thousand distinct CDR3 sequences. The specimen sequenced was blood T cells: a sorted CD56 or NKG2C T cell subset, CD4+ or CD8+ T cells, or bulk PBMC T cells (not recorded which). The source is a man aged 18 to 30 in good health.

V and J are TRBV7-8 and TRBJ1-2; lacking DNA, the TRBD1 call made by TCRdb goes unchecked. Per the germline V gene, CDR1 is SGHVS and CDR2 is FQNEAQ. The CDR3 covers 14 residues. The CDR3 protein is CASSLVDRAYGYTF.

The V gene is TRBV6-6, the J gene TRBJ2-5. Germline CDR1 reads MNHNY; CDR2 reads SVGAGI (reference sequence). The CDR3 totals 12 residues. The CDR3 here is CASTNQRETQYF.

The chain combines TRBV20-1 with TRBJ2-7; TCRdb names TRBD1, which stays unverified in the absence of DNA. There are 17 residues in the CDR3. Germline values: CDR1 DFQATT, CDR2 SNEGSKA (reference sequence). The CDR3 loop is CSARDEWFAAAPYEQYF.

V usage is TRBV10-2 and J usage is TRBJ1-2; TCRdb's D gene call, TRBD1, goes unchecked for lack of DNA. The CDR3 spans 14 residues. Germline CDR1 reads WSHSY; CDR2 reads SAAADI. This CDR3 is CASGTTGGEGGYTF.

The gene calls are TRBV7-2 and TRBJ2-7; the D call of TRBD2 rests on TCRdb alone, since no DNA is present to check it. CDR3 length: 14 amino acids. Germline V gene data show CDR1 as SGHTA and CDR2 as FQGNSA. CDR3 loop: CASSSGGLAVEQYF. The variable domain in full, with the rest retrieved from reference TRBV7-2 and TRBJ2-7, is GAGVSQSPSNKVTEKGKDVELRCDPISGHTALYWYRQSLGQGLEFLIYFQGNSAPDKSGLPSDRFSAERTGGSVSTLTIQRTQQEDSAVYLCASSSGGLAVEQYFGPGTRLTVT.

V and J are TRBV18 and TRBJ1-5. The CDR3 length is 13 residues. Germline V gives CDR1 KGHSH, CDR2 LQKENI. CDR3 protein: CASSQDRNQPQHF.

The V call is TRBV6-5, the J call TRBJ2-3; absent DNA, TCRdb's TRBD2 call cannot be checked. The CDR3 spans 17 residues. CDR1 is MNHEY, CDR2 SVGAGI, per germline. This CDR3 is CASSYLWTSSPADTQYF.